Given below is one T cell receptor (beta chain) in context. Its antigen is still unknown. The data originate from a study of beta chain features in type 1 diabetes. Findings and caveats of the study: Lower insertion and higher deletion counts appeared at VDJ junctions in type 1 diabetes patients. Among all four CD4+ subsets, Type 1 diabetes patients had TCRB CDR3s that were moderately but significantly shorter. Shorter templates might be favored by PCR, and equally so in patients and in controls.

Every isolated RNA sample was fully reverse transcribed, so sequencing captured expressed TCRB transcripts. Average reads for naive, central memory and regulatory T cell samples were about 3.57 million. Generated by immunoSEQ multiplex PCR, the TCRdb table keeps only in-frame clones and is missing some. Of approximately 170,000 clones in the sample, around 7.9% were seen once. V was pared by 1 base and J by 10 bases, with 14 bases between. The V gene's germline CDR1 is MNHNS and CDR2 SASEGT. CDR3 length equals 13 residues. This chain connects TRBV6-1 to TRBJ2-7; the D gene is possibly TRBD2 (5 bases). The TCR sequence derives from a man aged 18 to 30 with type 1 diabetes. Material: central memory CD4+ T cells from blood. The CDR3 loop reads CASSEGGLRGQYF. The CDR3, as DNA: TGTGCCAGCAGTGAAGGAGGGTTACGAGGCCAGTACTTC.